A single TCR beta chain is shown here with its context. Germline loops: CDR1 SEHNR, CDR2 FQNEAQ (reference sequence). There are 16 residues in the CDR3. The V and J ends lost 5 bases and 8 bases, in that order; junction bases with no gene match: 10. The authors' processing: Reference gene primer amplification gave estimated nucleated cell counts. The data were produced by immunoSEQ multiplex PCR, yet TCRdb's version contains in-frame clones alone and is incomplete. V and J calls and clone size are those listed in that table; D and trimming were worked out from the DNA. The sample contains under 150,000 clones, around 80% of which appear only once. The sample originates from a study of blood T cell repertoires in COVID-19. Across the whole study: COVID-19 samples collected from the United States, Italy and Spain covered acute and convalescent phases. T cells, B-cell-depleted T cells, or PBMCs provided the cDNA or gDNA that served as material.

The genes are TRBV7-9 and TRBJ1-4, with 11 bases lining up with TRBD1. Material: peripheral blood. The sequence was collected from a man in his 60s with acute or convalescent COVID-19. CDR3 region: CASSPRGQGATEKLFF. Written as DNA, the CDR3 is TGTGCCAGCAGCCCCCGAGGACAGGGGGCTACCGAAAAACTGTTTTTT.